Described below is a single T cell receptor (beta chain) sequence and its context. Deletions cut 4 bases from V and 2 bases from J, with 7 bases between. CDR1 and CDR2 (germline): MNHEY, SVGAGI. The CDR3 length is 13 residues. The repertoire was sequenced with immunoSEQ multiplex PCR; TCRdb's copy has only in-frame clones and lacks some. The sample has 200,000 to 250,000 clones; about nine tenths are singletons. This sample was included in a study of blood T cell repertoires in COVID-19. Study background: COVID-19 samples from acute and convalescent phases originated in the United States, Italy and Spain. T cells, B-cell-depleted T cells, or PBMCs provided the cDNA or gDNA that served as material.

Sequenced sample: peripheral blood. This clonotype was sampled from a man at least 80 years old with acute or convalescent COVID-19. The chain employs TRBV6-5 and TRBJ2-3, with no clear D. CDR3 region: CASSSTHTDTQYF. CDR3 sequence (DNA): TGTGCCAGCAGTTCGACACACACAGATACGCAGTATTTT.